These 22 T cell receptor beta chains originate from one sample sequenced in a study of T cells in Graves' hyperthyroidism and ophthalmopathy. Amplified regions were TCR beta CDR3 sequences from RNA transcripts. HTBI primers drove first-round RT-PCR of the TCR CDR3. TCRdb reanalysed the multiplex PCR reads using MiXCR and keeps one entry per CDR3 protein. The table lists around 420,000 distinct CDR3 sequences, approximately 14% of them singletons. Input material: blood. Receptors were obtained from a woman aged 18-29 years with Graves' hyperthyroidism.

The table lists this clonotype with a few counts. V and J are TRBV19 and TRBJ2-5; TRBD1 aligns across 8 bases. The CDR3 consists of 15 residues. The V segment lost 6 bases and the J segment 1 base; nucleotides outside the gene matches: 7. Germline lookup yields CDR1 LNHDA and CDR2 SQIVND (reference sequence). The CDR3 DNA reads TGTGCCAGTAGCAGGGGGCATGGGTCCCAAGAGACCCAGTACTTC. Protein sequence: CASSRGHGSQETQYF.

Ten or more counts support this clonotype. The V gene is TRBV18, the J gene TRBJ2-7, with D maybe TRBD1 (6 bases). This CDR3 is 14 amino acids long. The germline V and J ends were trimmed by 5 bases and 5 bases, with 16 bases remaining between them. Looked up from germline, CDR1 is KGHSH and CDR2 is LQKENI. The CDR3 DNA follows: TGTGCCAGCTCAAGGTCGGCAGGGGCCGACGAGCAGTACTTC. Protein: CASSRSAGADEQYF.

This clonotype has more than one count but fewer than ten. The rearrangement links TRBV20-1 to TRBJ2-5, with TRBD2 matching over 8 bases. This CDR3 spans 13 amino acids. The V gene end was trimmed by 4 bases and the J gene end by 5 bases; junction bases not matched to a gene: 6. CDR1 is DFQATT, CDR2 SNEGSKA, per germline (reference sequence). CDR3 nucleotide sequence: TGCAGTGCTAACGGGAGGGTCGGGGAGACCCAGTACTTC. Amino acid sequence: CSANGRVGETQYF.

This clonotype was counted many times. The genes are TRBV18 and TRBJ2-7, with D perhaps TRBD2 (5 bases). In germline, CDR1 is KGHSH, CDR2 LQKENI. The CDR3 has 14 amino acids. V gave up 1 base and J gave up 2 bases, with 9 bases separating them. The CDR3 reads CASSPRSGPYEQYF. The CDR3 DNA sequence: TGTGCCAGCTCACCACGAAGCGGCCCCTACGAGCAGTACTTC.

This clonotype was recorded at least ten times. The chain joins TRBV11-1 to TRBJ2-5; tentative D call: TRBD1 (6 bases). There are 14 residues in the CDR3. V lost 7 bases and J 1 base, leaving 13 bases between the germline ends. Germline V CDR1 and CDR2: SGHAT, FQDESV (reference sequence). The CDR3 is CASTLQDSQETQYF. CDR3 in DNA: TGTGCCAGCACCCTCCAGGACAGCCAAGAGACCCAGTACTTC.

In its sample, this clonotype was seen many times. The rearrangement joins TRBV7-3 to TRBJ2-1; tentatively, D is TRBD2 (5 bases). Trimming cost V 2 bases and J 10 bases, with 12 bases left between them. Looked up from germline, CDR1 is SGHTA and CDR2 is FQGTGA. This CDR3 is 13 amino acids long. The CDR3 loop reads CASSLFPQREQFF. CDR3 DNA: TGTGCCAGCAGCTTATTTCCCCAGCGGGAGCAGTTCTTC.

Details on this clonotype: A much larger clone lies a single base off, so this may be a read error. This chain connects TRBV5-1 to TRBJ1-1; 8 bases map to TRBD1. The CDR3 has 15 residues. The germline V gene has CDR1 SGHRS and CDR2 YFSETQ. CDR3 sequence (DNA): TGCGCCAGCAACTTGACTGACAGGGGTAGCACTGAAGCTTTCTTT. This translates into CASNLTDRGSTEAFF.

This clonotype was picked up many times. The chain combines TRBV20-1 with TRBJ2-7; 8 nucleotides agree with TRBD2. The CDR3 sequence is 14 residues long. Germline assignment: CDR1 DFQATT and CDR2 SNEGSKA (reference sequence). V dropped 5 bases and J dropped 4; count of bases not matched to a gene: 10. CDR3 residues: CSACSGIFKYEQYF. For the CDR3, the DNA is TGCAGTGCTTGTAGCGGGATTTTTAAGTACGAGCAGTACTTC.

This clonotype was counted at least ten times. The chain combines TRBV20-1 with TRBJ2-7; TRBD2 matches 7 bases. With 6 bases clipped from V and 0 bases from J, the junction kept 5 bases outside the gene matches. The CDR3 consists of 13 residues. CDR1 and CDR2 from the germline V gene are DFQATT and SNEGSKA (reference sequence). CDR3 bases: TGCAGTGCAAGGGGAGGGCCCTCCTACGAGCAGTACTTC. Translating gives CSARGGPSYEQYF.

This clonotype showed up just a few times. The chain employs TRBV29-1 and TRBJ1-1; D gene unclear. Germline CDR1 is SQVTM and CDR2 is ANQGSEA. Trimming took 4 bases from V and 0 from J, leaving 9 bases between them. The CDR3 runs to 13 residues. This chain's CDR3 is CSVGPGLNTEAFF. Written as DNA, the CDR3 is TGCAGCGTTGGCCCAGGTCTGAACACTGAAGCTTTCTTT.

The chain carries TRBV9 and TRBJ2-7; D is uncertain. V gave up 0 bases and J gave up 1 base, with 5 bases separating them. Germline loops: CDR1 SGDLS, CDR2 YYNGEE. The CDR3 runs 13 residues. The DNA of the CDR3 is TGTGCCAGCAGCGTAGCTAATTCCTACGAGCAGTACTTC. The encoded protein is CASSVANSYEQYF.

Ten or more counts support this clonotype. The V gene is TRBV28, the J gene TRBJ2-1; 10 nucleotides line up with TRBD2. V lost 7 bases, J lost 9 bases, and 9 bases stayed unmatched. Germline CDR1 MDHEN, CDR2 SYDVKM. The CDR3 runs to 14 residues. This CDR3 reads CASKREGTSGEQFF. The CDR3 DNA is TGTGCCAGCAAGCGGGAGGGTACCAGCGGTGAGCAGTTCTTC.

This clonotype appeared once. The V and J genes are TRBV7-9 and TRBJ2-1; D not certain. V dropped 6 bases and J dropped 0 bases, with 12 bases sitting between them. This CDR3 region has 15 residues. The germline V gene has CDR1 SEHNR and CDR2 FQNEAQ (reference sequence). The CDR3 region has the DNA TGTGCCAGCAGTCAAGGAATAGACTCCTACAATGAGCAGTTCTTC. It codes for CASSQGIDSYNEQFF. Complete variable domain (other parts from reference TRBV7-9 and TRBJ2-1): DTGVSQNPRHKITKRGQNVTFRCDPISEHNRLYWYRQTLGQGPEFLTYFQNEAQLEKSRLLSDRFSAERPKGSFSTLEIQRTEQGDSAMYLCASSQGIDSYNEQFFGPGTRLTVL.

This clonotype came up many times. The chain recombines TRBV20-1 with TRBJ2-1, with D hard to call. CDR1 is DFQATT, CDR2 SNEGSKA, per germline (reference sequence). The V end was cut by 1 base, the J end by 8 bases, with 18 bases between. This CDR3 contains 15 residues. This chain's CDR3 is CSARGRLPSFDEQFF. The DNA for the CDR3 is TGCAGTGCTAGAGGTCGTCTACCGTCATTTGATGAGCAGTTCTTC.

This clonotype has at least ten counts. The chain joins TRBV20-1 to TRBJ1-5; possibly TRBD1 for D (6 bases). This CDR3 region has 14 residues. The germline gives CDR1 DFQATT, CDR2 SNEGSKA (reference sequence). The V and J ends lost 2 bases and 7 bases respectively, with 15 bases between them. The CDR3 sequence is CSARPAGEGQPQHF. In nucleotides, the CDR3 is TGCAGTGCTAGACCCGCAGGGGAGGGACAGCCCCAGCATTTT.

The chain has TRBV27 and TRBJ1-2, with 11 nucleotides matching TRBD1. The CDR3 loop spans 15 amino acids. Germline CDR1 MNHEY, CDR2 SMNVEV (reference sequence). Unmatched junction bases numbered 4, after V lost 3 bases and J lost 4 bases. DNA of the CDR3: TGTGCCAGCAGTTTCGGACAGGGGGCAATCTATGGCTACACCTTC. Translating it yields CASSFGQGAIYGYTF.

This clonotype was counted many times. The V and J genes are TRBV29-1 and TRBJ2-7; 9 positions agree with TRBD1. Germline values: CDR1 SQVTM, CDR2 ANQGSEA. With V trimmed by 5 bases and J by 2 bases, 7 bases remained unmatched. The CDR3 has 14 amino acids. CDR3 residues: CSVNLQGATYEQYF. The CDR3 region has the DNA TGCAGCGTTAACTTACAGGGGGCCACCTACGAGCAGTACTTC.

The DNA of the CDR3 is TGTGCCAGCTGTCGGGACAGGGTCTCTGAAGCTTTCTTT. Translated, it gives CASCRDRVSEAFF. The rearrangement uses TRBV7-2 and TRBJ1-1, with 9 bases that match TRBD1. Germline V gene lookup returns CDR1 SGHTA and CDR2 FQGNSA. Trimming cost V 8 bases and J 6 bases; bases outside gene matches: 7. The CDR3 is 13 residues long.

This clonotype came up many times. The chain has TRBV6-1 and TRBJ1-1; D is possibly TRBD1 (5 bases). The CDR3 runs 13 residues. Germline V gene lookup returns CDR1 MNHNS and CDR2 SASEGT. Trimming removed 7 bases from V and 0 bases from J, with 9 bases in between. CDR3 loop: CASMRTMNTEAFF. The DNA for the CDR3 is TGTGCCAGCATGAGGACAATGAACACTGAAGCTTTCTTT.

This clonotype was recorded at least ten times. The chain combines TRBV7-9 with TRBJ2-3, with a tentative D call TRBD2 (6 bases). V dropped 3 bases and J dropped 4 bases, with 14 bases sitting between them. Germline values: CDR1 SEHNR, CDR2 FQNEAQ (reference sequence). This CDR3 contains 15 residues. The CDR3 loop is CASSFRGAQPDTQYF. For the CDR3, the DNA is TGTGCCAGCAGCTTTCGCGGGGCCCAACCAGATACGCAGTATTTT. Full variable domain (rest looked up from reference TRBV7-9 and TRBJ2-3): DTGVSQNPRHKITKRGQNVTFRCDPISEHNRLYWYRQTLGQGPEFLTYFQNEAQLEKSRLLSDRFSAERPKGSFSTLEIQRTEQGDSAMYLCASSFRGAQPDTQYFGPGTRLTVL.

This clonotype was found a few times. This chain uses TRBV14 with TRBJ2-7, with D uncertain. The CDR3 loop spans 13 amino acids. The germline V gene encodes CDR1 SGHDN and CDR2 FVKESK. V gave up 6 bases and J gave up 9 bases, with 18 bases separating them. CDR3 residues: CASRENDDLGQYF. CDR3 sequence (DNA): TGTGCCAGCAGAGAGAACGATGATCTCGGGCAGTACTTC.

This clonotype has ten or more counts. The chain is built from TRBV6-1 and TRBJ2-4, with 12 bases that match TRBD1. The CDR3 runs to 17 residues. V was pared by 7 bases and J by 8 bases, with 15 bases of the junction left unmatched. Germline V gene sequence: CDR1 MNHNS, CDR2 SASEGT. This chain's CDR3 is CASNYITGTGGADIQYF. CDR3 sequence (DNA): TGTGCCAGCAACTACATTACCGGGACAGGGGGCGCGGACATTCAGTACTTC.